A selection of T cell receptor beta chains follows, all from one sample in a study of shared clonotypes between healthy human individuals. Generated by immunoSEQ multiplex PCR, the TCRdb table keeps only in-frame clones and is missing some. Here the sample spans around 2.1 million clones, about 94% being singletons. Sequencing input: naive CD4+ T cells sorted from blood. The receptor source for this set is a man aged 18 to 35 in good health. Each CDR3 is given with its conserved first and last residue. D genes are given only for firm matches. The size field is filled for only some rows; it gives once, few, many or a size class.

CDR3 DNA: TGTGCCAGCAGCGAGGGGCGGGGCTATGGCTACACCTTC
CDR3 protein: CASSEGRGYGYTF
D gene: NA
J gene: TRBJ1-2
CDR3 length: 13
V gene: TRBV5-6
clone size: NA

CDR3 DNA: TGTGCCAGCAGTTTCGAGACAGCATTCTCCTACAATGAGCAGTTCTTC
CDR3 protein: CASSFETAFSYNEQFF
D gene: NA
J gene: TRBJ2-1
CDR3 length: 16
V gene: TRBV6-6
clone size: NA

CDR3 DNA: TGCGCCAGCAGCCAAGCCGGGACTAGCGGTGAGCAGTTCTTC
CDR3 protein: CASSQAGTSGEQFF
D gene: TRBD2
J gene: TRBJ2-1
CDR3 length: 14
V gene: TRBV4-1
clone size: NA

CDR3 DNA: TGTGCCAGCAGTGTCTGGCGGGAGATGGGTAATGAGCAGTTCTTC
CDR3 protein: CASSVWREMGNEQFF
D gene: TRBD2
J gene: TRBJ2-1
CDR3 length: 15
V gene: TRBV2
clone size: NA

CDR3 DNA: TGCGCCAGCAGCCAATCCGGGACAGGGGGTTCACCCCTCCACTTT
CDR3 protein: CASSQSGTGGSPLHF
D gene: TRBD1
J gene: TRBJ1-6
CDR3 length: 15
V gene: TRBV4-1
clone size: once

CDR3 DNA: TGTGCCATCAGTGAGTCTAAGGGACAGGGATATAGCAATCAGCCCCAGCATTTT
CDR3 protein: CAISESKGQGYSNQPQHF
D gene: TRBD1
J gene: TRBJ1-5
CDR3 length: 18
V gene: TRBV10-3
clone size: NA

CDR3 DNA: TGTGCCACCTGGTTAGATTTCGGTGAGCAGTTCTTC
CDR3 protein: CATWLDFGEQFF
D gene: NA
J gene: TRBJ2-1
CDR3 length: 12
V gene: TRBV2
clone size: NA

CDR3 DNA: TGTGCCAGCAGTGATAGTGGGTTTTCTTTGAACACTGAAGCTTTCTTT
CDR3 protein: CASSDSGFSLNTEAFF
D gene: NA
J gene: TRBJ1-1
CDR3 length: 16
V gene: TRBV6-1
clone size: NA

CDR3 DNA: TGTGCCAGCAGCGGTCTAGCGGGGGGCAGAGATACGCAGTATTTT
CDR3 protein: CASSGLAGGRDTQYF
D gene: TRBD2
J gene: TRBJ2-3
CDR3 length: 15
V gene: TRBV5-5
clone size: NA

CDR3 DNA: TGTGCCAGCAGCCGGGGGTTTTGGGAGACCCAGTACTTC
CDR3 protein: CASSRGFWETQYF
D gene: NA
J gene: TRBJ2-5
CDR3 length: 13
V gene: TRBV9
clone size: once

CDR3 DNA: TGTGCCAGCGGTAGGAGCAATCAGCCCCAGCATTTT
CDR3 protein: CASGRSNQPQHF
D gene: NA
J gene: TRBJ1-5
CDR3 length: 12
V gene: TRBV6-1
clone size: NA

CDR3 DNA: TGTGCCAGCAGCCTTGGCGGACAGCCCTACGAGCAGTACTTC
CDR3 protein: CASSLGGQPYEQYF
D gene: NA
J gene: TRBJ2-7
CDR3 length: 14
V gene: TRBV14
clone size: NA

CDR3 DNA: TGCGCCAGCAGCCTGGGAGGTGGCGGCACAGATACGCAGTATTTT
CDR3 protein: CASSLGGGGTDTQYF
D gene: NA
J gene: TRBJ2-3
CDR3 length: 15
V gene: TRBV5-1
clone size: NA

CDR3 DNA: TGTGCCAGTCACGTGGGGGCGAACACCGGGGAGCTGTTTTTT
CDR3 protein: CASHVGANTGELFF
D gene: NA
J gene: TRBJ2-2
CDR3 length: 14
V gene: TRBV19
clone size: NA

CDR3 DNA: TGTGCCAGCAGTGGCCGGGGCAGTAGCTATAATTCACCCCTCCACTTT
CDR3 protein: CASSGRGSSYNSPLHF
D gene: NA
J gene: TRBJ1-6
CDR3 length: 16
V gene: TRBV25-1
clone size: NA

CDR3 DNA: TGCGCCAGCAGCTTCAGGAGGGGCATGTACACTGAAGCTTTCTTT
CDR3 protein: CASSFRRGMYTEAFF
D gene: NA
J gene: TRBJ1-1
CDR3 length: 15
V gene: TRBV5-1
clone size: NA

CDR3 DNA: TGCGCCAGCAGCCCCGGGATGAGTGCAACTAATGAAAAACTGTTTTTT
CDR3 protein: CASSPGMSATNEKLFF
D gene: NA
J gene: TRBJ1-4
CDR3 length: 16
V gene: TRBV5-1
clone size: NA

CDR3 DNA: TGTGCCAGCAGTTCGCCACGAGGGGCGTCAGATACGCAGTATTTT
CDR3 protein: CASSSPRGASDTQYF
D gene: NA
J gene: TRBJ2-3
CDR3 length: 15
V gene: TRBV6-5
clone size: NA

CDR3 DNA: TGCGCCAGCAGCCAAGAACGGACCATGGACCACGAGCAGTACTTC
CDR3 protein: CASSQERTMDHEQYF
D gene: NA
J gene: TRBJ2-7
CDR3 length: 15
V gene: TRBV4-1
clone size: NA

CDR3 DNA: TGTGCCAGCTCGCCTCAGGGGAACTATGGCTACACCTTC
CDR3 protein: CASSPQGNYGYTF
D gene: NA
J gene: TRBJ1-2
CDR3 length: 13
V gene: TRBV18
clone size: NA

CDR3 DNA: TGTGCCAGTAGTCCCGGGACAGGGTATGGCTACACCTTC
CDR3 protein: CASSPGTGYGYTF
D gene: TRBD1
J gene: TRBJ1-2
CDR3 length: 13
V gene: TRBV19
clone size: NA

CDR3 DNA: TGTGCCAGCTCACCACAGACAGGGCCAAGCAATCAGCCCCAGCATTTT
CDR3 protein: CASSPQTGPSNQPQHF
D gene: TRBD1
J gene: TRBJ1-5
CDR3 length: 16
V gene: TRBV18
clone size: NA

CDR3 DNA: TGTGCCAGCTCACTCGGGACTAGCGGAATGGATACGCAGTATTTT
CDR3 protein: CASSLGTSGMDTQYF
D gene: TRBD2
J gene: TRBJ2-3
CDR3 length: 15
V gene: TRBV18
clone size: NA

CDR3 DNA: TGCGCCAGCAGCCCCGACACAATGGGTGAGTATTTT
CDR3 protein: CASSPDTMGEYF
D gene: NA
J gene: TRBJ2-3
CDR3 length: 12
V gene: TRBV5-1
clone size: NA

CDR3 DNA: TGTGCCAGCAGTGACTTGAGCGGCACTGAAGCTTTCTTT
CDR3 protein: CASSDLSGTEAFF
D gene: NA
J gene: TRBJ1-1
CDR3 length: 13
V gene: TRBV6-4
clone size: NA

CDR3 DNA: TGTGCCAGCAGCGTTAATCTCTCGGGGGATGAGCAGTTCTTC
CDR3 protein: CASSVNLSGDEQFF
D gene: NA
J gene: TRBJ2-1
CDR3 length: 14
V gene: TRBV7-9
clone size: NA

CDR3 DNA: TGTGCCAGCTCACGTTCCTACGAGCAGTACTTC
CDR3 protein: CASSRSYEQYF
D gene: NA
J gene: TRBJ2-7
CDR3 length: 11
V gene: TRBV18
clone size: NA

CDR3 DNA: TGTGCCAGCAGCTACACTGGAGAACTTGAAGCTTTCTTT
CDR3 protein: CASSYTGELEAFF
D gene: NA
J gene: TRBJ1-1
CDR3 length: 13
V gene: TRBV7-8
clone size: NA

CDR3 DNA: TGTGCCAGCAGCTTAAACAGCCTAGACTCTGGGGCCAACGTCCTGACTTTC
CDR3 protein: CASSLNSLDSGANVLTF
D gene: NA
J gene: TRBJ2-6
CDR3 length: 17
V gene: TRBV7-2
clone size: NA

CDR3 DNA: TGCGCCAGCAGTGGCCTAGCGGGGTTGGTAGATACGCAGTATTTT
CDR3 protein: CASSGLAGLVDTQYF
D gene: TRBD2
J gene: TRBJ2-3
CDR3 length: 15
V gene: TRBV5-1
clone size: NA

CDR3 DNA: TGTGCCAGCAGTGGGTCTGCGGACAACTACAATGAGCAGTTCTTC
CDR3 protein: CASSGSADNYNEQFF
D gene: NA
J gene: TRBJ2-1
CDR3 length: 15
V gene: TRBV25-1
clone size: NA

CDR3 DNA: TGTGCCAGTAGTCCCGGAATAACCTTTGGCGAGCAGTACTTC
CDR3 protein: CASSPGITFGEQYF
D gene: NA
J gene: TRBJ2-7
CDR3 length: 14
V gene: TRBV19
clone size: NA

CDR3 DNA: TGTGCCAGCAGTTCGAGGACAGGGTCATCTCAAGAGACCCAGTACTTC
CDR3 protein: CASSSRTGSSQETQYF
D gene: TRBD1
J gene: TRBJ2-5
CDR3 length: 16
V gene: TRBV6-5
clone size: NA

CDR3 DNA: TGTGCCAGCAGTTTTGGTCTAGCGGGGGGGAATGAGCAGTTCTTC
CDR3 protein: CASSFGLAGGNEQFF
D gene: TRBD2
J gene: TRBJ2-1
CDR3 length: 15
V gene: TRBV27
clone size: NA

CDR3 DNA: TGTGCCAGCAGAGAGACTAGCGGGGTGAACACCGGGGAGCTGTTTTTT
CDR3 protein: CASRETSGVNTGELFF
D gene: TRBD2
J gene: TRBJ2-2
CDR3 length: 16
V gene: TRBV2
clone size: NA

CDR3 DNA: TGTGCCGCCGGGTTGAACCAAGAGACCCAGTACTTC
CDR3 protein: CAAGLNQETQYF
D gene: NA
J gene: TRBJ2-5
CDR3 length: 12
V gene: TRBV10-3
clone size: NA

CDR3 DNA: TGCGCCAGCAGTTCAGACGGGACCTATAATTCACCCCTCCACTTT
CDR3 protein: CASSSDGTYNSPLHF
D gene: NA
J gene: TRBJ1-6
CDR3 length: 15
V gene: TRBV10-2
clone size: few

CDR3 DNA: TGCGCCAGCAGCGAACAGACGAGTGAGAACACCGGGGAGCTGTTTTTT
CDR3 protein: CASSEQTSENTGELFF
D gene: NA
J gene: TRBJ2-2
CDR3 length: 16
V gene: TRBV5-1
clone size: NA

CDR3 DNA: TGTGCCAGCAGTTCCCTGGGGGGCAATCAGCCCCAGCATTTT
CDR3 protein: CASSSLGGNQPQHF
D gene: NA
J gene: TRBJ1-5
CDR3 length: 14
V gene: TRBV6-5
clone size: NA

CDR3 DNA: TGCGCCAGCAGCCAAGAGAGGGGCGGACGAAACACTGAAGCTTTCTTT
CDR3 protein: CASSQERGGRNTEAFF
D gene: NA
J gene: TRBJ1-1
CDR3 length: 16
V gene: TRBV4-3
clone size: NA

CDR3 DNA: TGTGCCAGCAGCCTGGGCGCAGTAGCAGATACGCAGTATTTT
CDR3 protein: CASSLGAVADTQYF
D gene: NA
J gene: TRBJ2-3
CDR3 length: 14
V gene: TRBV6-6
clone size: NA

CDR3 DNA: TGTGCCAGCAGCGGGGACAGGGGGCTGTATAGCACAGATACGCAGTATTTT
CDR3 protein: CASSGDRGLYSTDTQYF
D gene: TRBD1
J gene: TRBJ2-3
CDR3 length: 17
V gene: TRBV11-2
clone size: few

CDR3 DNA: TGCGCCAGCAGCTATTCGCCAGGGGGCGCGGGCTACACCTTC
CDR3 protein: CASSYSPGGAGYTF
D gene: TRBD1
J gene: TRBJ1-2
CDR3 length: 14
V gene: TRBV4-1
clone size: NA

CDR3 DNA: TGTGCCAGCAGCGCCGATCTAGCGGGAGGCCCCACCGGGGAGCTGTTTTTT
CDR3 protein: CASSADLAGGPTGELFF
D gene: TRBD2
J gene: TRBJ2-2
CDR3 length: 17
V gene: TRBV9
clone size: NA

CDR3 DNA: TGTGCCAGCAGTCCGGAAGTCTCTGGAAACACCATATATTTT
CDR3 protein: CASSPEVSGNTIYF
D gene: NA
J gene: TRBJ1-3
CDR3 length: 14
V gene: TRBV6-4
clone size: NA

CDR3 DNA: TGCAGCGTTCGTACCTCCATCTACGAGCAGTACTTC
CDR3 protein: CSVRTSIYEQYF
D gene: NA
J gene: TRBJ2-7
CDR3 length: 12
V gene: TRBV29-1
clone size: NA

CDR3 DNA: TGCAGGGCGGGTCTCGAAGAGACCCAGTACTTC
CDR3 protein: CRAGLEETQYF
D gene: NA
J gene: TRBJ2-5
CDR3 length: 11
V gene: TRBV20-1
clone size: NA

CDR3 DNA: TGCGCCAGCAGCTGGGGGGGAACTCAAGAGACCCAGTACTTC
CDR3 protein: CASSWGGTQETQYF
D gene: TRBD2
J gene: TRBJ2-5
CDR3 length: 14
V gene: TRBV5-1
clone size: NA

CDR3 DNA: TGTGCCAGCAGTCCGCGGGACAGCAGAGACTACACCTTC
CDR3 protein: CASSPRDSRDYTF
D gene: TRBD1
J gene: TRBJ1-2
CDR3 length: 13
V gene: TRBV27
clone size: NA

CDR3 DNA: TGTGCCAGCAGCGATCCGGGACTACTCTACAATGAGCAGTTCTTC
CDR3 protein: CASSDPGLLYNEQFF
D gene: TRBD2
J gene: TRBJ2-1
CDR3 length: 15
V gene: TRBV6-1
clone size: NA

CDR3 DNA: TGCGCCAGACCGATAAGCTGGATCATGAGCTCCTATAATTCACCCCTCCACTTT
CDR3 protein: CARPISWIMSSYNSPLHF
D gene: NA
J gene: TRBJ1-6
CDR3 length: 18
V gene: TRBV5-1
clone size: NA

CDR3 DNA: TGTGCCAGCTCCCCATCCCAGTTGGGGGATGGCTACACCTTC
CDR3 protein: CASSPSQLGDGYTF
D gene: NA
J gene: TRBJ1-2
CDR3 length: 14
V gene: TRBV18
clone size: few

CDR3 DNA: TGTGCCAGCAGCTGGGGACAGGGGGAGTACGGAAAACTGTTTTTT
CDR3 protein: CASSWGQGEYGKLFF
D gene: TRBD1
J gene: TRBJ1-4
CDR3 length: 15
V gene: TRBV5-6
clone size: NA